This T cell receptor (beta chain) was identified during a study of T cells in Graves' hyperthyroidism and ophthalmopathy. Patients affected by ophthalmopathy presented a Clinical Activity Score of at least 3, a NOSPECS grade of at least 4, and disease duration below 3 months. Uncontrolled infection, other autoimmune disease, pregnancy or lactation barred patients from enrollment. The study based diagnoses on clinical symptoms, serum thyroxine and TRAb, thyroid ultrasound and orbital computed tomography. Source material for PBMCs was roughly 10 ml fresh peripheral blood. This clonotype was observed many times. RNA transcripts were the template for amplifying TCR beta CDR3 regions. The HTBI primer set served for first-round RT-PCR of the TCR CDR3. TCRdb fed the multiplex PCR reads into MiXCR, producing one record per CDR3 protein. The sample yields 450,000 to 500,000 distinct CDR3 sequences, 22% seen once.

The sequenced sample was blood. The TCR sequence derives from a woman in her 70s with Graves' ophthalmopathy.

CDR3 in amino acids: CASSLDHTDTQYF. CDR3 DNA sequence: TGTGCCAGCAGCTTAGACCACACAGATACGCAGTATTTT. The V call is TRBV7-8, the J call TRBJ2-3; D is unclear. The V end was cut by 1 base, the J end by 2 bases, with 4 bases between. The CDR3 contains 13 residues. Germline V CDR1 and CDR2: SGHVS, FQNEAQ.